This T cell receptor beta chain was sequenced for a study of early T cells in non-severe SARS-CoV-2 infection. MiXCR, run by TCRdb on the 5' RACE reads, gives a single entry per CDR3 protein. This table has around 44,000 distinct CDR3 sequences, over 7.5% appearing once. Comment on this clonotype: Its cognate antigen is unknown.

General study results and limits: Anti-spike CD8 responses were favored by VDJdb matching, which missed private and CD4 specificities.

The ends were cut back, 4 bases at V and 6 bases at J, with 12 bases in the middle. Germline V gene data show CDR1 as DFQATT and CDR2 as SNEGSKA (reference sequence). This CDR3 has 13 amino acids. Sequenced sample: whole blood. The chain uses TRBV20-1 and TRBJ1-4, with D perhaps matching TRBD1 (5 bases). This clonotype was obtained from an adult who was a healthcare worker with PCR-confirmed SARS-CoV-2 infection or an uninfected control (not recorded which). CDR3: CSATGTGDEKLFF. DNA of the CDR3: TGCAGTGCTACCGGGACTGGAGATGAAAAACTGTTTTTT.